This T cell receptor beta chain was sequenced in a study of T cell responses to AZD1222 COVID-19 vaccine. Study conclusions and caveats: Only a handful of AZD1222 recipients, six or seven in all, had baseline seropositivity. Donors were chiefly white British, with a greater number of females, and clonal diversity was perhaps underestimated.

V lost 3 bases, J lost 7 bases, and 5 bases stayed unmatched. CDR3 size: 15 residues. Germline assignment: CDR1 MNHEY and CDR2 SVGAGI. To note about this clone: Its antigen is still unknown.

Using immunoSEQ multiplex PCR, the repertoire was profiled, and TCRdb retains in-frame clones only, with some absent. Here the sample spans about 120,000 clones, roughly 90% being singletons. This clonotype was sampled from an adult in good health. Sequencing was performed on peripheral blood, taken on day 0 of AZD1222 vaccination. The chain couples TRBV6-5 to TRBJ1-6; TRBD1 matches 8 bases. In DNA, the CDR3 is TGTGCCAGCAGTTATCGTACAGGGGGGAATTCACCCCTCCACTTT. This gives the protein CASSYRTGGNSPLHF.